These T cell receptor beta chains were read from a single sample in a study of control samples from healthy donors and cancer patients. Using immunoSEQ multiplex PCR, the repertoire was profiled, and TCRdb retains in-frame clones only, with some absent. The sample includes 70,000 to 100,000 clones, around 90% seen only once; the top ten take approximately 7.6%. What was sequenced was blood. The receptors here all came from a woman aged 60-75 years in good health. The CDR3 runs from the conserved cysteine through the conserved F or W.

J: TRBJ1-2; V: TRBV7-9; CDR3: CASSFREEGYTF
J: TRBJ2-3; V: TRBV7-8; CDR3: CASSLDRFRDTDTQYF
J: TRBJ2-5; V: TRBV28; CDR3: CASSSWETQYF
J: TRBJ1-4; V: TRBV28; CDR3: CASSDTNEKLFF
J: TRBJ1-1; V: TRBV4-3; CDR3: CASSQDRITRVTEAFF
J: TRBJ2-7; V: TRBV15; CDR3: CATSRGGTGGSYEQYF
J: TRBJ1-2; V: TRBV4-2; CDR3: CASSPSEGANYGYTF
J: TRBJ2-7; V: TRBV3-1/TRBV3-2; CDR3: CASSSGVSGSYEQYF
J: TRBJ2-2; V: TRBV5-1; CDR3: CASSLAYGAPGELFF
J: TRBJ2-3; V: TRBV5-1; CDR3: CASSFSLTVGDTQYF